The sequence of this T cell receptor (beta chain) was determined in a study of cytomegalovirus exposure and HLA in healthy donors. Study-wide results and limits: There were reportedly fewer N-insertions in an Asian-associated ancestry cluster than the approximately 670-donor mean, in a later analysis.

PCR involved 60 Vbeta and 13 Jbeta primers. Repertoires were generated with immunoSEQ multiplex PCR, while TCRdb's copy carries only in-frame clones and drops some. This table has more than 85,000 clones, approximately 69% appearing once. V lost 5 bases to trimming and J lost 0 bases; unmatched junction nucleotides: 10. The V gene's germline CDR1 is SGHTA and CDR2 FQGTGA. This CDR3 has 20 residues. Every donor was a healthy person donating bone marrow. Points on this clone: Its target is not known.

The chain is built from TRBV7-3 and TRBJ2-1; TRBD2 aligns across 16 bases. The sequencing sample was made of PBMCs. The source is a man in his thirties or forties in good health and CMV-seronegative. This CDR3 reads CASSPMGLAGGRGSYNEQFF. DNA of the CDR3: TGTGCCAGCAGCCCCATGGGACTAGCGGGAGGGCGGGGCTCCTACAATGAGCAGTTCTTC.